The T cell receptor beta chain described here comes from a study of shared clonotypes between healthy human individuals. Template for every sorted-subset replicate PCR totaled about 200 ng DNA, around 33,000 T cell genomes. The data were produced by immunoSEQ multiplex PCR, yet TCRdb's version contains in-frame clones alone and is incomplete. The sample lists 1.5 million to 1.9 million clones, roughly 98% occurring once. J was trimmed by 7 bases and V by 5 bases; bases with no gene match: 11. CDR1 is LNHNV, CDR2 YYDKDF, per germline (reference sequence). This CDR3 spans 15 amino acids. This clonotype was sampled from a man aged 30 to 45 in good health. This chain uses TRBV15 with TRBJ1-1; 9 nucleotides agree with TRBD1. Sample: naive CD4+ T cells sorted from blood. The subset is: CD45RA+ positively selected. CDR3 amino acids: CATSYTARQGGEAFF. In DNA, the CDR3 is TGTGCCACCAGCTACACGGCCCGACAGGGGGGTGAAGCTTTCTTT.